Described below is a single T cell receptor (beta chain) sequence and its context. The CDR3 extends over 16 amino acids. Germline V lookup: CDR1 SGHTS, CDR2 YDEGEE. Trimming cost V 4 bases and J 5 bases; bases outside gene matches: 13. The source of the sample is a study of technical replicates of blood from a handful of donors. The repertoire was sequenced with immunoSEQ multiplex PCR; TCRdb's copy has only in-frame clones and lacks some. The repertoire has tens of thousands of clones, around 87% of them found once; the top ten carry approximately 5%. The source of this sequence is a human donor in good health. Some clones in this sample may be carry-over from other donors' samples. V usage is TRBV5-8 and J usage is TRBJ2-5; 8 nucleotides line up with TRBD2. The source material was PBMCs. The CDR3: CASSPWTRGGGETQYF. CDR3 nucleotide sequence: TGTGCCAGCAGCCCATGGACTCGGGGGGGCGGGGAGACCCAGTACTTC.